This TCR beta chain was sequenced for a study of OX40 agonist ivuxolimab in advanced cancers. V shed 4 bases and J 9 bases; nucleotides not matched to a gene: 2. The CDR3 is 12 residues long. Germline V gene data show CDR1 as SNHLY and CDR2 as FYNNEI. TCRdb keeps only in-frame clones here, not all; method: immunoSEQ multiplex PCR. This table holds 60,000 to 90,000 clones, about 83% found once. The source is an adult with an advanced solid tumor such as melanoma, head and neck, liver or kidney cancer. The rearrangement joins TRBV2 to TRBJ2-1, with 8 bases that match TRBD1. The source material was CD4+ or CD8+ T cells sorted from blood, sampled in a trial of the OX40 agonist ivuxolimab. DNA for the CDR3: TGTGCCAGCAGTGGGACAGGGATTGAGCAGTTCTTC. This gives the protein CASSGTGIEQFF.